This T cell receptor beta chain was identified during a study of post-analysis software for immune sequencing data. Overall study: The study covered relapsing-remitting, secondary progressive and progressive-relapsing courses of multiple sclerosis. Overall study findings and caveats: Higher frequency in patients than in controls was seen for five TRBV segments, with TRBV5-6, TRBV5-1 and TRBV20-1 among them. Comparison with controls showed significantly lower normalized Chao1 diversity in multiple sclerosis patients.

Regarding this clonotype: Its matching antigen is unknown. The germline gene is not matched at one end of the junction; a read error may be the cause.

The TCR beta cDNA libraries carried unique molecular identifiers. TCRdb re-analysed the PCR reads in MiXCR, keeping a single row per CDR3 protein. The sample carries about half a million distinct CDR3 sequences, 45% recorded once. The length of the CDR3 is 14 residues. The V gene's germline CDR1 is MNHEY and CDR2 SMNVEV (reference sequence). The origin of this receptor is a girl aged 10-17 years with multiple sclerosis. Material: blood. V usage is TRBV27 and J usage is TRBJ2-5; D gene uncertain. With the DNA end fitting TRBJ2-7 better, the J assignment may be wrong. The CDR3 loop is CVSSSRLHSYEQYF. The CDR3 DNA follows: TGTGTCAGCAGTTCCCGACTTCACTCCTACGAGCAGTACTTC.